This T cell receptor beta chain is from a study of metastatic and nonmetastatic thyroid tumors. The table lists this clone with a few counts. TCRdb re-called the PCR reads with MiXCR. Among about 93,000 clones listed, about 13% were seen once. There were no patients who had received any treatment before thyroid surgery. The CDR3 loop spans 14 amino acids. J lost 3 bases, V lost 6 bases, and 6 bases had no gene match. Germline V gene lookup returns CDR1 MNHEY and CDR2 SVGEGT. Input material: blood. The receptor was derived from a female donor with papillary thyroid cancer or a benign thyroid nodule (not recorded which). Some clones in this sample may be carry-over from other donors' samples. The chain has TRBV6-2 or TRBV6-3 and TRBJ2-7; 9 bases are a match to TRBD2. CDR3 residues: CASRTVAGDYEQYF. The DNA for the CDR3 is TGTGCCAGCAGGACAGTAGCGGGAGACTACGAGCAGTACTTC.